The T cell receptor (beta chain) under discussion was sequenced for a study of T cell responses to AZD1222 COVID-19 vaccine. As for this clone: The antigen remains unidentified.

The protocol was immunoSEQ multiplex PCR, while the TCRdb copy is restricted to in-frame clones and leaves out a portion. The table lists 56,000 or so clones, roughly three quarters of them singletons, with approximately 5.2% in the top ten. Overall study results and limits: Spike-specific TCR breadth and depth grew following two AZD1222 doses. Recipients of AZD1222 seropositive at baseline numbered only 5 to 7. Spike-wide coverage was observed for vaccine-associated CD4 TCRs, with dominant responses at 160-218 and 743-854. Samples come after the peak T cell response, not at day 14.

J lost 5 bases, V lost 5 bases, and 10 bases had no gene match. The CDR3 has 15 amino acids. Germline V CDR1 and CDR2: SGHRS, YFSETQ. The sequences come from peripheral blood, collected 28 days after the second AZD1222 dose. The gene calls are TRBV5-1 and TRBJ2-1; 7 nucleotides align to TRBD2. This receptor was obtained from an adult who received the AZD1222 COVID-19 vaccine. The CDR3 region has the DNA TGCGCCAGCAGTGCGGGGGTAGTGTCGAACAATGAGCAGTTCTTC. It yields the protein CASSAGVVSNNEQFF.